This T cell receptor (beta chain) was found in a study of T cell clonality in common variable immunodeficiency. Reduced serum IgG, IgA and/or IgM plus specific antibody deficiency defined CVID. Each donor provided about 5 to 9 ml of heparinized whole blood. This table comes from immunoSEQ multiplex PCR, and its TCRdb copy is limited to in-frame clones, with some not included. This record lists fewer than 13,000 clones, none seen once only, and the top ten clones contain 5.5% to 7%. V lost 4 bases and J lost 2, with 12 bases in between. The CDR3 is made up of 14 amino acids. Germline CDR1 reads SQVTM; CDR2 reads ANQGSEA. Study-level findings and limits: Reportedly, TCR beta sequences from common variable immunodeficiency showed fewer deletions and N-nucleotide insertions.

This clone is medium-sized (0.01 to 0.1%) in the sample. Its antigen is unknown. The read ends 3 residues early relative to the CDR3; the germline J gene fills the gap. The clonotype comes from a human donor with common variable immunodeficiency. The chain links TRBV29-1 to TRBJ1-5; D not certain. The specimen sequenced was peripheral blood mononuclear cells. Partial CDR3 DNA: TGCAGCGTTGCGGCGGGATCTGGCAATCAGCCC. Amino acid sequence: CSVAAGSGNQP. The complete CDR3 reads CSVAAGSGNQPQHF.